This TCR beta chain is drawn from a study of regulatory T cells in long-lasting Graves disease. Study overall: Persistent Graves' disease denoted over 5 years of antithyroid drugs plus positive TSH receptor antibodies.

Germline CDR1 is SGDLS and CDR2 is YYNGEE. The CDR3 has 15 amino acids. Trimming stripped 0 bases from V and 3 bases from J, with 12 bases between. Libraries of TCR beta came from iRepertoire HTBI primers plus Arm-PCR of CDR3 regions. As processed by the authors: Samples jointly harbored about 62 TRBV and about 15 TRBJ segments. Each CDR3 protein is one row after TCRdb ran MiXCR on the multiplex PCR reads. The V and J calls shown here were made by TCRdb, not taken from the authors' results. The table shows about 470,000 distinct CDR3 sequences, with 20% to 25% occurring only once. The time point was: persistent/refractory GD, antithyroid drugs over 5 years with positive TRAb. Generation of the TCR library employed RNA extracted from PBMCs. Nine milliliters of peripheral blood went into EDTA tubes.

The sequence came from a female donor with Graves disease. This chain joins TRBV9 and TRBJ2-5, with D tentatively TRBD1 (5 bases). The sequencing used peripheral blood mononuclear cells (PBMCs), collected when the disease was refractory, from a patient treated with antithyroid drugs. CDR3 protein: CASSVGARDEETQYF. The CDR3 nucleotides read TGTGCCAGCAGCGTAGGGGCCAGGGATGAAGAGACCCAGTACTTC.